What follows are 21 T cell receptor beta chains derived from one specimen sequenced in a study of cytomegalovirus exposure and HLA in healthy donors. PCR was performed using 60 Vbeta and 13 Jbeta primers. Using immunoSEQ multiplex PCR, the repertoire was profiled, and TCRdb retains in-frame clones only, with some absent. This sample has 100,000 or so clones, with 69% found just once. Sequencing was performed on PBMCs. Receptor source: a man aged 30 to 45 in good health and CMV-seronegative.

The V call is TRBV7-9, the J call TRBJ1-4; TRBD1 matches at 8 bases. Per the germline V gene, CDR1 is SEHNR and CDR2 is FQNEAQ (reference sequence). The CDR3 consists of 15 residues. The V gene end was trimmed by 5 bases and the J gene end by 5 bases; junction bases not matched to a gene: 7. As DNA, the CDR3 is TGTGCCAGCAGCACCGGACAGGGAGTAAATGAAAAACTGTTTTTT. As protein: CASSTGQGVNEKLFF.

V gene TRBV25-1 combines with J gene TRBJ1-1; 8 nucleotides agree with TRBD1. The length of the CDR3 is 14 residues. From germline, CDR1 is MGHDK and CDR2 SYGVNS. Germline trimming cut 11 bases from V and 1 base from J; bases unmatched to any gene: 9. CDR3 coding DNA: TGTGCCCTCACGGGACAGGAGAAGAACACTGAAGCTTTCTTT. This codes for CALTGQEKNTEAFF.

The CDR3 loop is CAFSFRDRGRREQYF. The CDR3 coding sequence is TGTGCCTTCTCCTTCCGGGACAGGGGGCGTCGCGAGCAGTACTTC. The chain couples TRBV30 to TRBJ2-7, with TRBD1 identical over 12 bases. The length of the CDR3 is 15 residues. The V segment lost 7 bases and the J segment 6 bases; nucleotides outside the gene matches: 13. Germline-derived CDR1 and CDR2 are GTSNPN and SVGIG (reference sequence). Full variable domain (rest looked up from reference TRBV30 and TRBJ2-7): SQTIHQWPATLVQPVGSPLSLECTVEGTSNPNLYWYRQAAGRGLQLLFYSVGIGQISSEVPQNLSASRPQDRQFILSSKKLLLSDSGFYLCAFSFRDRGRREQYFGPGTRLTVT.

The CDR3 spells CATAGTGVTDTQYF. The CDR3 DNA sequence: TGTGCCACCGCGGGGACAGGGGTCACAGATACGCAGTATTTT. V gene TRBV5-4 combines with J gene TRBJ2-3; TRBD1 agrees at 10 bases. The V and J ends lost 9 bases and 2 bases, in that order; junction bases with no gene match: 6. The germline V gene encodes CDR1 SGHNT and CDR2 YYREEE (reference sequence). CDR3 size: 14 residues.

This clone was detected once. Other DNA sequences within the sample encode an identical CDR3. J is TRBJ1-1 and V is TRBV18, with D possibly TRBD1 on 5 matching bases. The germline V and J ends were trimmed by 3 bases and 3 bases, with 8 bases remaining between them. This CDR3 contains 13 residues. Germline V gene data show CDR1 as KGHSH and CDR2 as LQKENI. The CDR3 sequence: CASSPDSYTEAFF. For the CDR3, the DNA is TGTGCCAGCTCACCCGACAGTTACACTGAAGCTTTCTTT. The whole variable domain, remainder taken from reference TRBV18 and TRBJ1-1, is NAGVMQNPRHLVRRRGQEARLRCSPMKGHSHVYWYRQLPEEGLKFMVYLQKENIIDESGMPKERFSAEFPKEGPSILRIQQVVRGDSAAYFCASSPDSYTEAFFGQGTRLTVV.

This clone was observed a handful of times. This chain uses TRBV28 with TRBJ1-5; D gene ambiguous. Germline loops: CDR1 MDHEN, CDR2 SYDVKM. Between the trimmed V and J ends, which lost 3 bases and 3 bases, there was a span of 6 bases. This CDR3 is built from 13 residues. CDR3 sequence reads: CASSLGYNQPQHF. In DNA, the CDR3 is TGTGCCAGCAGTTTGGGCTACAATCAGCCCCAGCATTTT.

This clone showed up just a few times. The genes are TRBV27 and TRBJ1-6; TRBD1 matches at 10 bases. The CDR3 is made up of 15 amino acids. J was trimmed by 9 bases and V by 3 bases; bases with no gene match: 5. CDR1 MNHEY and CDR2 SMNVEV come from the germline V gene (reference sequence). CDR3 nucleotides: TGTGCCAGCAGTTTCGGACAGGGGGGGAGTTCACCCCTCCACTTT. This codes for CASSFGQGGSSPLHF.

V and J are TRBV7-2 and TRBJ1-4; TRBD1 is a possible D gene (5 bases). This CDR3 has 16 amino acids. Per the germline V gene, CDR1 is SGHTA and CDR2 is FQGNSA. Deletions cut 1 base from V and 15 bases from J, with 24 bases between. CDR3: CASSLEFPPSGIKVFF. The CDR3 region has the DNA TGTGCCAGCAGCTTAGAGTTCCCGCCCTCAGGGATTAAGGTGTTTTTT.

This sequence joins TRBV10-3 and TRBJ2-3, with a weak D call TRBD1 (6 bases). This CDR3 has 15 amino acids. V lost 6 bases and J 6 bases, leaving 19 bases between the germline ends. The germline gives CDR1 ENHRY, CDR2 SYGVKD. The CDR3 DNA reads TGTGCCATCAGCGGGGACAACCTAGGTCACGATACGCAGTATTTT. Protein sequence: CAISGDNLGHDTQYF.

The chain links TRBV7-9 to TRBJ2-7, with 11 bases matching TRBD2. Trimming cost V 3 bases and J 5 bases; bases outside gene matches: 9. The CDR3 is 16 residues long. Looked up from germline, CDR1 is SEHNR and CDR2 is FQNEAQ (reference sequence). The CDR3 loop reads CASSFGTSGAGNEQYF. The DNA for the CDR3 is TGTGCCAGCAGCTTCGGGACTAGCGGCGCGGGTAACGAGCAGTACTTC.

This clone has a handful of counts. The junction departs from germline at one end; a sequencing error may be responsible. The chain is built from TRBV7-7 and TRBJ2-5; D possibly corresponds to TRBD2 (5 bases). The V gene's germline CDR1 is SSHAT and CDR2 FNYEAQ (reference sequence). The CDR3 is 14 residues long. CDR3 amino acids: CASSLSASWETQYF. In DNA form, the CDR3 reads TGTGCTAGCAGCTTATCGGCTAGCTGGGAGACCCAGTACTTC.

This clone was detected a few times. The rearrangement uses TRBV19 and TRBJ2-7; 8 bases fit TRBD1. V shed 9 bases and J 5 bases; nucleotides not matched to a gene: 12. The germline V gene has CDR1 LNHDA and CDR2 SQIVND (reference sequence). The CDR3 is 14 residues long. CDR3 sequence reads: CARGRRQGLHEQYF. DNA of the CDR3: TGTGCCAGGGGGCGGAGACAGGGGCTCCACGAGCAGTACTTC.

This clone was seen a handful of times. The chain employs TRBV19 and TRBJ1-5; D is possibly TRBD1 (6 bases). The CDR3 spans 14 residues. Germline V CDR1 and CDR2: LNHDA, SQIVND (reference sequence). The V end was cut by 2 bases, the J end by 7 bases, with 12 bases between. For the CDR3, the DNA is TGTGCCAGTAGTATACAAAGGGGGAAACAGCCCCAGCATTTT. Translation gives CASSIQRGKQPQHF. The variable domain in full, completed from reference TRBV19 and TRBJ1-5, reads DGGITQSPKYLFRKEGQNVTLSCEQNLNHDAMYWYRQDPGQGLRLIYYSQIVNDFQKGDIAEGYSVSREKKESFPLTVTSAQKNPTAFYLCASSIQRGKQPQHFGDGTRLSIL.

The rearrangement uses TRBV2 and TRBJ1-4; D is perhaps TRBD1 (6 bases). Trimming pared 3 bases from V and 4 bases from J, leaving 12 bases between. The germline gives CDR1 SNHLY, CDR2 FYNNEI. The CDR3 totals 15 residues. CDR3 loop: CASSERTEFNEKLFF. The CDR3 bases are TGTGCCAGCAGTGAGAGGACAGAATTTAATGAAAAACTGTTTTTT.

V usage is TRBV7-2 and J usage is TRBJ2-2; 9 nucleotides align to TRBD1. Germline V lookup: CDR1 SGHTA, CDR2 FQGNSA. V lost 4 bases, J lost 6 bases, and 3 bases stayed unmatched. This CDR3 has 14 residues. The CDR3 DNA reads as TGTGCCAGCAGCTCCGACAGGGGGGCCGGGGAGCTGTTTTTT. Its protein is CASSSDRGAGELFF.

The V and J genes are TRBV10-3 and TRBJ2-7; TRBD2 agrees at 7 bases. J gave up 5 bases and V 0 bases, and 4 bases lay outside the gene matches. Looked up from germline, CDR1 is ENHRY and CDR2 is SYGVKD. CDR3 length: 14 residues. Here the CDR3 reads CAISESIAGDEQYF. In DNA, the CDR3 is TGTGCCATCAGTGAGTCGATCGCGGGAGACGAGCAGTACTTC.

This chain joins TRBV25-1 and TRBJ1-6, with 8 bases matching TRBD1. After removal of 1 base from V and 7 bases from J, the junction contained 3 bases not matched to a gene. CDR3 size: 15 residues. Germline V gene data show CDR1 as MGHDK and CDR2 as SYGVNS. DNA for the CDR3: TGTGCCAGCAGTGAATGGACAGGGAGAAATTCACCCCTCCACTTT. Amino acids: CASSEWTGRNSPLHF.

This rearrangement joins TRBV7-2 to TRBJ2-7; TRBD2 matches 7 bases. CDR1 and CDR2 (germline): SGHTA, FQGNSA. V lost 0 bases to trimming and J lost 7 bases; unmatched junction nucleotides: 15. This CDR3 is 17 amino acids long. DNA for the CDR3: TGTGCCAGCAGCTTAGCTATCGGGGCTAGCGGTGGAGGTGAGCAGTACTTC. This codes for CASSLAIGASGGGEQYF.

This clone has more than one count but fewer than ten. The rearrangement joins TRBV28 to TRBJ1-2; TRBD1 matches 9 bases. The V and J ends lost 7 bases and 4 bases, in that order; junction bases with no gene match: 4. The CDR3 is 13 residues long. The V gene's germline CDR1 is MDHEN and CDR2 SYDVKM. Here the CDR3 reads CASNRDRAYGYTF. In nucleotides, the CDR3 is TGTGCCAGCAATCGGGACAGGGCCTATGGCTACACCTTC.

This chain joins TRBV7-3 and TRBJ1-2, with 9 bases matching TRBD1. The V and J ends lost 5 bases and 5 bases, in that order; junction bases with no gene match: 3. The length of the CDR3 is 13 residues. The germline V gene encodes CDR1 SGHTA and CDR2 FQGTGA. The CDR3 loop reads CASSAGQGYGYTF. The CDR3 DNA is TGTGCCAGCAGCGCTGGACAGGGGTATGGCTACACCTTC.

This clone has a handful of counts. This chain connects TRBV19 to TRBJ1-5, with D perhaps TRBD1 (6 bases). The V gene's germline CDR1 is LNHDA and CDR2 SQIVND (reference sequence). V was trimmed by 6 bases and J by 0 bases, leaving 18 bases between them. The length of the CDR3 is 17 residues. CDR3 protein: CASSTRWTVYSNQPQHF. The CDR3 coding sequence is TGTGCCAGTAGCACCCGGTGGACAGTTTATAGCAATCAGCCCCAGCATTTT.